This TCR beta chain stems from a study of CD8 T cells in ankylosing spondylitis. The germline V and J ends were trimmed by 7 bases and 6 bases, with 20 bases remaining between them. The CDR3 extends over 14 amino acids. Germline V lookup: CDR1 SGHRS, CDR2 YFSETQ. This clonotype was detected only a few times. One entry per CDR3 protein, called by TCRdb with MiXCR from the 5' RACE reads. The sample has 84,000 or so distinct CDR3 sequences; under 30% are singletons. This TCR derives from a male donor with ankylosing spondylitis or in good health (not recorded which). The sequencing input was blood, either unsorted or a sorted T cell fraction (not recorded which). This chain joins TRBV5-1 and TRBJ2-7, with D possibly being TRBD1 (5 bases). The CDR3 DNA sequence: TGCGCCAGCGAAAAAAATAACAGGTCCCGCGAGCAGTACGTC. Protein product: CASEKNNRSREQYV.